The T cell receptor (beta chain) described here comes from a study of blood T cell repertoires in COVID-19 (dated by TCRdb to the early 2020s). Turning to the overall study: Samples covering the acute and convalescent phases of COVID-19 were provided by collaborators in the United States, Italy and Spain. The prospective study material was composed of cDNA or gDNA derived from T cells, B-cell-depleted T cells, or PBMCs. The dataset comprised deeply sampled blood TCRbeta repertoires from subjects exposed to, actively infected with, or recovered from COVID-19. The repertoires were released in a freely available public database intended as a resource for research on the immune response to SARS-CoV-2. Samples came from the ongoing ImmuneRACE study (first 160 participants) plus 1,254 subjects from 6 global collaborators. Nearly every sample came with metadata listing a de-identified subject ID, COVID-19 status, age in years and sex. HLA class I and class II types, where available, came from metadata supplied by the sample provider rather than from assay-based typing.

A remark on this clone: Its antigen target is currently unknown. Qualities for individual bases were not recorded, and no much larger clone is one base off.

Each collaborating institution followed its own protocols to collect whole blood in K2EDTA tubes. Collaborator samples were shipped for TCRbeta analysis as frozen whole blood, isolated PBMCs, or DNA extracted from either sample type. Study-wide conclusions, independent of this receptor: The amount of clinical and demographic metadata varied by source and participant and was provided uncurated.

TCRbeta CDR3 regions were amplified from genomic DNA by means of the immunoSEQ Assay, a bias-controlled multiplex PCR. The paper's data handling went like this. Nucleated cell counts per sample were estimated from amplification of reference gene primers within the assay. To quantify the absolute abundance of each unique TCRbeta CDR3 rearrangement, sequence reads were collapsed and filtered. Productive Simpson clonality was computed per sample as the square root of Simpson's diversity index over productive rearrangements. In TCRdb, the immuneACCESS table is reduced to in-frame sequences with V and J assigned. These tables do not hold every clone; where another copy was compared, an unresolved V gene accounts for under half, and the others remain unexplained. Clonal size and the V and J genes are those of that table, whereas D and trimming came from the DNA. Recorded for this sample are about 150,000 clones; roughly nine tenths of them occurred a single time. About 0.57% of the sample is held by the ten biggest clonotypes.

The specimen sequenced was peripheral blood. The TCR originated in a man aged 45 to 65 with acute or convalescent COVID-19.

The DNA sequence reads TGCGCCAGCAGCCCGGGACAGGGAATGAAAAAACTGTTTTTT. It specifies CASSPGQGMKKLFF. The sequence is built from TRBV5-1 and TRBJ1-4, and 9 junctional nucleotides match TRBD1. The CDR3 goes from the cysteine to the phenylalanine over 14 residues. Of the read, only the CDR3 DNA is kept; its 42 bases are in frame from base 1. Trimming removed 4 bases from V and 9 bases from J; the gene matches leave 7 bases unexplained. Per the germline V gene, SGHRS is the CDR1 and YFSETQ is the CDR2.